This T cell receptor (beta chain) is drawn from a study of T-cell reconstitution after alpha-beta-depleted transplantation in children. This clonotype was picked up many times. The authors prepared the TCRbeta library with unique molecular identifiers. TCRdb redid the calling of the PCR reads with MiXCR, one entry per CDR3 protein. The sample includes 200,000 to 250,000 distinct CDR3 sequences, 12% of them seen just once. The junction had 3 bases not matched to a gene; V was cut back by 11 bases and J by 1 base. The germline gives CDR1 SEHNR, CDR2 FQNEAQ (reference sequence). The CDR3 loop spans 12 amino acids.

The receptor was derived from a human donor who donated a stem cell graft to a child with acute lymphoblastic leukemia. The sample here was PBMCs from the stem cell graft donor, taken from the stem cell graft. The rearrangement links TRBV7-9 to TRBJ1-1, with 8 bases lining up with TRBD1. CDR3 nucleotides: TGTGCCGGGGGACAGGAGAACACTGAAGCTTTCTTT. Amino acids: CAGGQENTEAFF.